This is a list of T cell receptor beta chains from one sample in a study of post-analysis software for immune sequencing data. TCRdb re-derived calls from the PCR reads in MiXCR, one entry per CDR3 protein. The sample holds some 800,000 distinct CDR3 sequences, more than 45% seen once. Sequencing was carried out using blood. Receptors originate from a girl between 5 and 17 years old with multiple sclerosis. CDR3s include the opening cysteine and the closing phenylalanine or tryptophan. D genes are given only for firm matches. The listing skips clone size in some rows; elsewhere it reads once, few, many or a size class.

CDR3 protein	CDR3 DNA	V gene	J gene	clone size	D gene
CSAANRDTDTQYF	TGCAGTGCCGCCAACCGGGACACAGATACGCAGTATTTT	TRBV20-1	TRBJ2-3	few	-
CASMLGTSGYSYEQYF	TGTGCCAGCATGTTAGGGACTAGCGGGTACTCCTACGAGCAGTACTTC	TRBV6-5	TRBJ2-7	-	TRBD2
CASSIGLAASGEQYF	TGTGCCAGCAGCATCGGACTAGCGGCCTCTGGAGAGCAGTACTTC	TRBV7-6	TRBJ2-7	-	TRBD2
CASRDPDRGFYEQYF	TGCGCCAGCAGGGATCCGGACAGGGGATTCTACGAGCAGTACTTC	TRBV5-1	TRBJ2-7	-	TRBD1
CASSPTGDSYEQYF	TGTGCCAGCAGCCCTACAGGGGACTCCTACGAGCAGTACTTC	TRBV13	TRBJ2-7	once	TRBD1
CASSQSSETQYF	TGTGCCAGCAGCCAATCCAGTGAGACCCAGTACTTC	TRBV3-1	TRBJ2-5	-	-
CASSFRLAVNNEQFF	TGTGCCAGCAGCTTCAGACTAGCGGTTAACAATGAGCAGTTCTTC	TRBV11-2	TRBJ2-1	-	TRBD2
CASSQGGDQPQHF	TGTGCCAGCAGCCAAGGTGGCGATCAGCCCCAGCATTTT	TRBV3-1	TRBJ1-5	-	-
CATSRELAGPQETQYF	TGTGCCACCAGCAGAGAGCTAGCGGGACCTCAGGAGACCCAGTACTTC	TRBV15	TRBJ2-5	-	TRBD2
CASHTGDLAFF	TGTGCCAGCCATACAGGGGACTTAGCTTTCTTT	TRBV27	TRBJ1-1	-	TRBD1
CASSSGTGGVDGYTF	TGTGCCAGCAGTTCAGGGACAGGGGGCGTTGATGGCTACACCTTC	TRBV12-3/TRBV12-4	TRBJ1-2	many	TRBD1
CASSLGRVYEKLFF	TGTGCCAGCAGTTTAGGCAGGGTGTATGAAAAACTGTTTTTT	TRBV12-3/TRBV12-4	TRBJ1-4	-	-
CASGLFRAGYEQYF	TGTGCCAGCGGTTTATTTAGGGCGGGCTACGAGCAGTACTTC	TRBV27	TRBJ2-7	-	-
CSVELADNSYEQYF	TGCAGCGTTGAGCTAGCGGACAACTCCTACGAGCAGTACTTC	TRBV29-1	TRBJ2-7	-	TRBD2
CSARDRGFGYGYTF	TGCAGTGCTAGGGACAGGGGGTTCGGCTATGGCTACACCTTC	TRBV20-1	TRBJ1-2	-	TRBD1
CASGIDGGNNEQFF	TGTGCCAGCGGTATTGACGGCGGGAACAATGAGCAGTTCTTC	TRBV7-9	TRBJ2-1	-	-
CSAYFLGLAGRDEQYF	TGCAGTGCTTACTTCCTCGGACTAGCGGGACGGGACGAGCAGTACTTC	TRBV20-1	TRBJ2-7	-	TRBD2
CASSDPGAERSYEQYF	TGTGCCAGCAGTGACCCGGGAGCGGAGAGGTCCTACGAGCAGTACTTC	TRBV12-3/TRBV12-4	TRBJ2-7	-	-
CASSSGLAVTVQYF	TGTGCCAGCAGCTCGGGACTAGCGGTTACCGTGCAGTACTTC	TRBV7-9	TRBJ2-7	-	TRBD2
CASSFNGLAGLSYEQYF	TGTGCCAGCAGCTTCAATGGACTAGCGGGACTTTCCTACGAGCAGTACTTC	TRBV12-3/TRBV12-4	TRBJ2-7	-	TRBD2
CSVAHVEETQYF	TGCAGCGTGGCCCATGTCGAGGAGACCCAGTACTTC	TRBV29-1	TRBJ2-5	-	-
CAGDRGTSEYNEQFF	TGTGCTGGGGACAGAGGGACTAGCGAATACAATGAGCAGTTCTTC	TRBV7-9	TRBJ2-1	-	TRBD2
CASSQDNRAPDEQYF	TGCGCCAGCAGCCAAGATAATAGGGCTCCGGACGAGCAGTACTTC	TRBV4-1	TRBJ2-7	-	-
CASRGLGDGYEQYF	TGTGCCAGCAGAGGACTAGGCGACGGCTACGAGCAGTACTTC	TRBV6-5	TRBJ2-7	few	TRBD2
CSVEDPPETQYF	TGCAGCGTTGAAGACCCCCCCGAGACCCAGTACTTC	TRBV29-1	TRBJ2-5	many	-
CASTSNGANEKLFF	TGTGCCAGCACCTCAAACGGGGCTAATGAAAAACTGTTTTTT	TRBV12-3/TRBV12-4	TRBJ1-4	-	-
CSARESRAYEQYF	TGCAGTGCTAGAGAAAGCAGAGCCTACGAGCAGTACTTC	TRBV20-1	TRBJ2-7	-	-
CASSLFQGSSYNSPLHF	TGTGCCAGCAGCTTGTTTCAGGGTAGCTCCTATAATTCACCCCTCCACTTT	TRBV7-6	TRBJ1-6	-	-
CASAGRDTQYF	TGTGCCAGCGCCGGGCGGGATACGCAGTATTTT	TRBV12-3/TRBV12-4	TRBJ2-3	few	-
CASSKGPPRTDTQYF	TGCGCCAGCAGCAAGGGACCACCTAGGACAGATACGCAGTATTTT	TRBV5-1	TRBJ2-3	few	-
CSARPTSALNAYEQYF	TGCAGTGCTAGACCCACTAGCGCATTAAACGCCTACGAGCAGTACTTC	TRBV20-1	TRBJ2-7	few	TRBD2
CASSQGLRSGRAESYEQYF	TGCGCCAGCAGCCAAGGTCTACGTAGCGGGAGGGCCGAATCCTACGAGCAGTACTTC	TRBV4-1	TRBJ2-7	few	TRBD2
CSAREGGQMNTEAFF	TGCAGTGCTAGAGAGGGTGGACAGATGAACACTGAAGCTTTCTTT	TRBV20-1	TRBJ1-1	-	-
CASSQWGLAGGSQETQYF	TGCGCCAGCAGCCAATGGGGACTAGCGGGAGGGTCCCAAGAGACCCAGTACTTC	TRBV4-1	TRBJ2-5	-	TRBD2
CASSQASAASGSTVQYF	TGTGCCAGCAGCCAAGCGTCAGCGGCTAGCGGGAGTACGGTGCAGTACTTC	TRBV4-2	TRBJ2-7	-	TRBD2
CSTSGGGTTYEQYF	TGCAGCACTTCAGGAGGGGGGACAACCTACGAGCAGTACTTC	TRBV29-1	TRBJ2-7	-	-
CASSYGQGNGYTF	TGTGCCAGCAGTTACGGACAGGGCAATGGCTACACCTTC	TRBV6-5	TRBJ1-2	-	TRBD1
CASSRPAYNEQFF	TGTGCCAGCAGTCGTCCTGCCTACAATGAGCAGTTCTTC	TRBV12-3/TRBV12-4	TRBJ2-1	-	-
CASSPGAFSSYEQYF	TGTGCCAGCAGTCCAGGGGCTTTTAGCTCCTACGAGCAGTACTTC	TRBV27	TRBJ2-7	-	-